This record covers a single T cell receptor (beta chain). This entry belongs to a study of blood T cell repertoires in COVID-19. Study at large: Material from acute and convalescent COVID-19 was sourced from the United States, Italy and Spain. The analysed material was cDNA or gDNA that came from T cells, B-cell-depleted T cells, or PBMCs.

The CDR3 has 15 residues. Germline V gene sequence: CDR1 WSHSY, CDR2 SAAADI. The J segment lost 7 bases and the V segment lost 4 bases, leaving 5 bases of the junction unmatched. The assay was immunoSEQ multiplex PCR, and TCRdb's table has in-frame clones only and misses some. The sample includes tens of thousands of clones, 85% to 90% of them seen just once. The chain combines TRBV10-2 with TRBJ1-6; 9 nucleotides match TRBD1. The source of this sequence is a woman aged 60-70 years with COVID-19, enrolled during active disease. Specimen: peripheral blood. This CDR3 reads CASSGGTGGNSPLHF. The CDR3 DNA reads as TGCGCCAGCAGTGGGGGTACAGGGGGCAATTCACCCCTCCACTTT.